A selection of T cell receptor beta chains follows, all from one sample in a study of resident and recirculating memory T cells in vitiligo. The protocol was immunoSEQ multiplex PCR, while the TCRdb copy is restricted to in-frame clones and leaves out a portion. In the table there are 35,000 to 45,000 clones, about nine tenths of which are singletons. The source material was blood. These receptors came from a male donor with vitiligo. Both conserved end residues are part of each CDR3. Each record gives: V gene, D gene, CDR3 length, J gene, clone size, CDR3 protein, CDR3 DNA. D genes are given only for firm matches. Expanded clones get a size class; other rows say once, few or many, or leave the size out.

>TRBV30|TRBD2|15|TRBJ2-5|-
CAWVAGYGEGETQYF
TGTGCCTGGGTCGCGGGGTATGGGGAGGGGGAGACCCAGTACTTC
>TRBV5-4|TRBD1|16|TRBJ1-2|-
CASSLAGQGAGYGYTF
TGTGCCAGCAGCTTGGCTGGACAGGGTGCGGGGTATGGCTACACCTTC
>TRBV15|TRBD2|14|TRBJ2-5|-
CATSRDVLAGTQYF
TGTGCCACCAGCAGAGATGTACTAGCGGGGACCCAGTACTTC
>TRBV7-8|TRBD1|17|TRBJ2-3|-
CASSSTSQGLGTDTQYF
TGTGCCAGCAGCTCTACGTCACAGGGGTTGGGCACAGATACGCAGTATTTT
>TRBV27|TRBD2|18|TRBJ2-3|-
CASSLRPLAGLAVVTQYF
TGTGCCAGCAGTTTACGACCCCTAGCGGGACTAGCGGTTGTTACGCAGTATTTT
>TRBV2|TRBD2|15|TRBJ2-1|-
CASSPGTSHWYEQFF
TGTGCCAGCAGCCCCGGGACTAGCCATTGGTATGAGCAGTTCTTC
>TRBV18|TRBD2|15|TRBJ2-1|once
CASSPPAGGHNEQFF
TGTGCCAGCTCACCACCGGCGGGGGGCCACAATGAGCAGTTCTTC
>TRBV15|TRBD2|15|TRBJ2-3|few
CATSPGLEVTDTQYF
TGTGCCACCAGCCCTGGACTAGAGGTCACAGATACGCAGTATTTT
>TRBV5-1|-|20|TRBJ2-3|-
CASSLAKTGGSHTHTDTQYF
TGCGCCAGCAGCTTGGCCAAAACCGGCGGCAGTCACACACACACAGATACGCAGTATTTT
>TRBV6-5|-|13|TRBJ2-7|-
CASRRTLSGEQYF
TGTGCCAGCAGACGAACCCTCTCGGGCGAGCAGTACTTC
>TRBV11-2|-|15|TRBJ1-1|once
CASSLDRVRGSVAFF
TGTGCCAGCAGCTTAGATAGGGTACGAGGGTCGGTAGCTTTCTTT
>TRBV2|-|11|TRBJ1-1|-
CASSYDSEAFF
TGTGCCAGCAGTTATGACAGTGAAGCTTTCTTT
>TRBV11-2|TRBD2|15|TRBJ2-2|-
CASSFKTSATGELFF
TGTGCCAGCAGCTTCAAGACTAGCGCCACCGGGGAGCTGTTTTTT
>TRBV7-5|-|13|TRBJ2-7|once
CARSLTSGDEQYF
TGTGCCAGAAGCTTGACTAGCGGGGACGAGCAGTACTTC
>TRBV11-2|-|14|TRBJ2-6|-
CASSFTAGANVLTF
TGTGCCAGCAGCTTTACAGCTGGGGCCAACGTCCTGACTTTC
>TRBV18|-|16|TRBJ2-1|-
CASSPTGVGSYNEQFF
TGTGCCAGCTCACCAACGGGGGTCGGCTCCTACAATGAGCAGTTCTTC
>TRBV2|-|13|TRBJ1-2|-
CASSDGGIYGYTF
TGTGCCAGCAGTGATGGGGGGATCTATGGCTACACCTTC
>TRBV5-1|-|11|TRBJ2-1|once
CASSLANEQFF
TGCGCCAGCAGCTTGGCGAATGAGCAGTTCTTC
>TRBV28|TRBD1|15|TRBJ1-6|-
CASSLSTGVDSPLHF
TGTGCCAGCAGTTTATCGACAGGGGTAGATTCACCCCTCCACTTT
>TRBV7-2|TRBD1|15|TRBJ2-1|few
CASRTRGQGENEQFF
TGTGCCAGCAGAACCAGGGGGCAGGGGGAGAATGAGCAGTTCTTC
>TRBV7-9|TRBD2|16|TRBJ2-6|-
CASSLERGSGANVLTF
TGTGCCAGCAGCTTAGAGCGGGGGAGCGGGGCCAACGTCCTGACTTTC
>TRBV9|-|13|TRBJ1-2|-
CASSSGGGLGYTF
TGTGCCAGCAGCTCCGGGGGAGGGCTCGGCTACACCTTC
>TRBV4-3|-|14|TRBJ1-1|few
CASSQVTQGDGAFF
TGCGCCAGCAGCCAAGTGACCCAGGGTGATGGAGCTTTCTTT
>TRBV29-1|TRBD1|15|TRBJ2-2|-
CSVFSGTGLGGELFF
TGCAGCGTTTTCTCCGGGACAGGTTTGGGCGGGGAGCTGTTTTTT
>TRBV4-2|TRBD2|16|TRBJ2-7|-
CASSQGGNGLAYEQYF
TGTGCCAGCAGCCAAGGGGGGAACGGACTAGCCTACGAGCAGTACTTC
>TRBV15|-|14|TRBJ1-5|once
CATSRGGRDQPQHF
TGTGCCACCAGCAGGGGGGGACGCGATCAGCCCCAGCATTTT
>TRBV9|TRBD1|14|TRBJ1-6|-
CASSQSLQGAPLHF
TGTGCCAGCAGCCAGAGCCTACAGGGGGCCCCCCTCCACTTT
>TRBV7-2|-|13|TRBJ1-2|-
CASSELANYGYTF
TGTGCCAGCAGCGAGCTAGCTAACTATGGCTACACCTTC
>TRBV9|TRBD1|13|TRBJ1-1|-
CASSVQGGTEAFF
TGTGCCAGCAGCGTACAGGGGGGAACTGAAGCTTTCTTT
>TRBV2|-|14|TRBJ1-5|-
CASIPDSPNQPQHF
TGTGCCAGCATTCCGGACAGCCCGAATCAGCCCCAGCATTTT
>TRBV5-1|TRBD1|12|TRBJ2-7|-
CASSNRGDEQYF
TGCGCCAGCAGTAACAGGGGGGACGAGCAGTACTTC
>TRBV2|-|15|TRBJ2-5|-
CARLVAGAAQETQYF
TGTGCCAGGCTCGTGGCGGGGGCGGCCCAAGAGACCCAGTACTTC
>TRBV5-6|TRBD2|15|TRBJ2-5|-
CASSILAGRLDTQYF
TGTGCCAGCAGCATACTAGCGGGGAGGCTGGATACCCAGTACTTC
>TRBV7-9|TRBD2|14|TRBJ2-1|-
CASRLAGGNNEQFF
TGTGCCAGCAGGCTAGCGGGGGGAAACAATGAGCAGTTCTTC